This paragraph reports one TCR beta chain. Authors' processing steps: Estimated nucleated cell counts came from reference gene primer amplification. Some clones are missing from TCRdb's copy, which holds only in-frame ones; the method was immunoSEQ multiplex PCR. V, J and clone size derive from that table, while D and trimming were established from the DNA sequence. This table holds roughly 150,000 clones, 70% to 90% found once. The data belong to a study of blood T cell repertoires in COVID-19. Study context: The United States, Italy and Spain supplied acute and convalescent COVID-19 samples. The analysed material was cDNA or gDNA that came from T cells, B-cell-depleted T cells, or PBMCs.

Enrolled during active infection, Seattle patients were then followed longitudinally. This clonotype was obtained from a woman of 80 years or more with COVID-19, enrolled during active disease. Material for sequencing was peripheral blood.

CDR3 sequence (DNA): TGTGCCAGCAGTTTACAGGGGTTGAGCACCGGGGAGCTGTTTTTT. Protein: CASSLQGLSTGELFF. The chain couples TRBV6-5 to TRBJ2-2; TRBD1 matches at 7 bases. Germline CDR1 reads MNHEY; CDR2 reads SVGAGI. The CDR3 is 15 residues long. The J segment lost 4 bases and the V segment lost 4 bases, leaving 6 bases of the junction unmatched.